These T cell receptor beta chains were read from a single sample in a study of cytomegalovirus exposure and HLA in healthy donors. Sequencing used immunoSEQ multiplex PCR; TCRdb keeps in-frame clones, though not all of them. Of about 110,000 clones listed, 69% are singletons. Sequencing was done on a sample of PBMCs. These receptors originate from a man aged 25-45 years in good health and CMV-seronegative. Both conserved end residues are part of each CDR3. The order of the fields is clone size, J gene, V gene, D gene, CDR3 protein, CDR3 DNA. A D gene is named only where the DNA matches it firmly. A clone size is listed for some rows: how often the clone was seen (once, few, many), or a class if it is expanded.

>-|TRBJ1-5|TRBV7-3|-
CASSLTQEEPQHF
TGTGCCAGCAGCTTAACGCAGGAGGAGCCCCAGCATTTT
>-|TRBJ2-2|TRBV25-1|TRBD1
CASSRTGGPGELFF
TGTGCCAGCAGCCGGACAGGTGGACCCGGGGAGCTGTTTTTT
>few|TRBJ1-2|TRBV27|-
CASSRQSERNGYTF
TGTGCCAGCAGTCGTCAGTCGGAGCGAAATGGCTACACCTTC
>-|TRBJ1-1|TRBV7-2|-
CASSLVIGGTEAFF
TGTGCCAGCAGCTTAGTAATCGGGGGCACTGAAGCTTTCTTT
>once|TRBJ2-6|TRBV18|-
CASSPLPLLGTKDSGANVLTF
TGTGCCAGCTCACCACTCCCCTTGCTTGGGACAAAGGATTCTGGGGCCAACGTCCTGACTTTC
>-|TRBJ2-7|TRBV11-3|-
CASSVNPGLIIYEQYF
TGTGCCAGCAGCGTAAACCCGGGACTGATAATCTACGAGCAGTACTTC
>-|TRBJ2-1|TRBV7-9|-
CSSSPSLVLPYNEQFF
TGTTCCAGCAGCCCATCCCTAGTCCTCCCCTACAATGAGCAGTTCTTC
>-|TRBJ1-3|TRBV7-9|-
CASSSGSSGNTIYF
TGTGCCAGCAGCTCAGGTTCGTCTGGAAACACCATATATTTT
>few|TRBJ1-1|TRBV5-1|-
CASSLRTNPREGDTEAFF
TGCGCCAGCAGCTTAAGAACCAATCCCAGGGAGGGAGACACTGAAGCTTTCTTT
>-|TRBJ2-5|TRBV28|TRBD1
CASSLPTGATETQYF
TGTGCCAGCAGTCTGCCGACAGGGGCAACGGAGACCCAGTACTTC
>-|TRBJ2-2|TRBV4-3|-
CASSQQQVTGELFF
TGCGCCAGCAGCCAACAACAGGTGACCGGGGAGCTGTTTTTT
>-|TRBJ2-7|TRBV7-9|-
CSSSLPTGYVYEQYF
TGTTCCAGCAGCCTACCTACAGGGTATGTTTACGAGCAGTACTTC
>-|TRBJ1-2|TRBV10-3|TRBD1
CAIRGTGGVYGYTF
TGTGCCATCAGGGGGACAGGGGGCGTCTATGGCTACACCTTC
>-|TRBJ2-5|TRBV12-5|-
CASGLTYQRSSQYF
TGTGCTAGTGGTTTGACCTACCAAAGAAGTTCCCAGTACTTC
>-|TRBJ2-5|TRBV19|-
CASSPKNPQETQYF
TGTGCCAGTAGCCCTAAGAACCCACAAGAGACCCAGTACTTC
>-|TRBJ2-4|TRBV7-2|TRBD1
CASSLQAVGQGLNIQYF
TGTGCCAGCAGCTTACAGGCCGTGGGACAGGGATTAAACATTCAGTACTTC
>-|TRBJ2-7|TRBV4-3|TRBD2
CASSQEYSGNSYEQYF
TGCGCCAGCAGCCAAGAGTATAGCGGGAACTCCTACGAGCAGTACTTC
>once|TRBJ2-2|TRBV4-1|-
CASSQVISGGLIGELFF
TGCGCCAGCAGCCAAGTTATCTCTGGGGGGTTAATCGGGGAGCTGTTTTTT
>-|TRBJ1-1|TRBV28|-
CASSIFTGEAFF
TGTGCCAGCAGTATTTTCACAGGAGAAGCTTTCTTT
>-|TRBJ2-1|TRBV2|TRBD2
CASSTGTSANEQFF
TGTGCCAGCAGTACCGGGACTAGTGCTAATGAGCAGTTCTTC
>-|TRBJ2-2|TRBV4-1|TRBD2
CASSFRSGSNTGELFF
TGCGCCAGCAGCTTCCGTAGCGGGAGTAACACCGGGGAGCTGTTTTTT
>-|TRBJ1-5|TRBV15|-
CATSGTNQPQHF
TGTGCCACCAGCGGGACTAACCAGCCCCAGCATTTT
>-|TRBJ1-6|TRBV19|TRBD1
CASSILRQGLHSPLHF
TGTGCCAGTAGTATCCTTCGACAGGGCTTGCATTCACCCCTCCACTTT
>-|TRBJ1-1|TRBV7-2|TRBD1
CASSPTGSVAAFF
TGTGCCAGCAGCCCGACAGGGTCTGTGGCAGCTTTCTTT
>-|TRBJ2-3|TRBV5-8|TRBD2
CASSLRLAEQYF
TGTGCCAGCAGCTTGAGACTAGCGGAGCAGTATTTT
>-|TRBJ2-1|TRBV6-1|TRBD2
CASRLGLAGVNEQFF
TGTGCCAGTAGACTGGGACTAGCGGGAGTGAATGAGCAGTTCTTC
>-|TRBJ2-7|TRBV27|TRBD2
CASGLAGISYEQYF
TGTGCCAGCGGTCTAGCGGGTATCTCCTACGAGCAGTACTTC
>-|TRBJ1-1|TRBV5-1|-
CASSLGQGFEAFF
TGCGCCAGCAGCTTGGGGCAGGGTTTTGAAGCTTTCTTT